This T cell receptor (beta chain) derives from a study of regulatory T cells in long-lasting Graves disease. For TCR beta, libraries came from iRepertoire HTBI primers and Arm-PCR of CDR3 regions. In TCRdb, the multiplex PCR reads were re-called with MiXCR into one record per CDR3 protein. In the table there are roughly 520,000 distinct CDR3 sequences, more than 10% of which are singletons. There are many counts of this clonotype. Germline CDR1 MDHEN, CDR2 SYDVKM. The germline V and J ends were trimmed by 5 bases and 5 bases, with 19 bases remaining between them. The length of the CDR3 is 16 residues. Specified time point: newly diagnosed GD, antithyroid drugs for less than 3 months. Construction of the TCR library relied on RNA isolated from PBMCs. This sample was shared with a second study, whose subject was T cells in Graves' hyperthyroidism and ophthalmopathy.

The chain employs TRBV28 and TRBJ2-1; D is possibly TRBD1 (6 bases). The receptor was isolated from a woman younger than 45 with Graves disease. Source: peripheral blood mononuclear cells (PBMCs), taken at new diagnosis, from a patient treated with antithyroid drugs. The CDR3: CASSPLDRSRDNEQFF. In nucleotides, the CDR3 is TGTGCCAGCAGTCCACTTGACAGGTCGAGGGACAATGAGCAGTTCTTC.